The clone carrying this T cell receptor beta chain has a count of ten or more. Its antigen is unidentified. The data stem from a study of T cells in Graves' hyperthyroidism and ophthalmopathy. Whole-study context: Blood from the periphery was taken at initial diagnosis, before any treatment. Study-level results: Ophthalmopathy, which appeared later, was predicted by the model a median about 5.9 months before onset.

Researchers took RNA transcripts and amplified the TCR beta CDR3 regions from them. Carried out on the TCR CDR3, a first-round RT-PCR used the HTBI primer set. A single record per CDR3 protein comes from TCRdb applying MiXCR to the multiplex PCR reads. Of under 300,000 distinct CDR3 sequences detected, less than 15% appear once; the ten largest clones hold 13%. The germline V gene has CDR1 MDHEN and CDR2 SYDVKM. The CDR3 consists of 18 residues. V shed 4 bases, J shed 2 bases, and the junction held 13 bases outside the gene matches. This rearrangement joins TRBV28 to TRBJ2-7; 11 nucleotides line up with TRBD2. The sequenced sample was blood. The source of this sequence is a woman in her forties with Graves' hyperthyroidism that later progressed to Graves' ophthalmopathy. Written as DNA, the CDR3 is TGTGCCAGCAGTTCTCCCCCCTGGCGGGGACTAGCGGCCTACGAGCAGTACTTC. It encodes CASSSPPWRGLAAYEQYF.